This TCR beta chain is drawn from a study of OX40 agonist ivuxolimab in advanced cancers. Overall study: Prior anti-PD-1, anti-PD-L1 or anti-CTLA-4 therapy was allowed; approximately 41% had some.

The timepoints at which blood was sampled were baseline, cycle 4 day 1, and cycle 7 day 1. The protocol was immunoSEQ multiplex PCR, while the TCRdb copy is restricted to in-frame clones and leaves out a portion. This sample carries 14,000 to 15,000 clones, approximately 75% of them seen once, and the ten largest clones take roughly a third. CDR1 is WSHSY and CDR2 is SAAADI in the germline V gene. The CDR3 covers 16 residues. Trimming left V 0 bases short and J 0 bases short, with 9 bases between. The chain employs TRBV10-2 and TRBJ1-3; D unresolved. The sequenced sample was CD4+ or CD8+ T cells sorted from blood, obtained in a trial of the OX40 agonist ivuxolimab. This sequence originates from an adult with an advanced solid tumor such as melanoma, head and neck, liver or kidney cancer. The CDR3 spells CASSESRLSSGNTIYF. The CDR3 DNA reads TGCGCCAGCAGTGAGTCGCGGCTTAGCTCTGGAAACACCATATATTTT.